The rows below give T cell receptor beta chains drawn from one sample of a study of human T cells and chemical hapten exposure. TCRdb analysed the RACE reads with MiXCR anew, one entry per CDR3 protein. The sample comprises a few hundred thousand distinct CDR3 sequences, around 7.3% of which are singletons, and less than 1.5% rests with the top ten. This specimen was whole blood, taken in connection with sensitization to the hapten diphenylcyclopropenone (DPC). These receptors all come from a man aged 18 to 29 with alopecia areata. Some clones in this sample may be carry-over from other donors' samples. Both conserved end residues are part of each CDR3. D genes are given only for firm matches. Some rows have no size entry. The others give once, few or many, or a class for an expanded clone.

few | TRBJ1-1 | TRBV20-1 | - | CSARRGGMNTEAFF | TGCAGTGCTAGGAGGGGGGGGATGAACACTGAAGCTTTCTTT
- | TRBJ2-3 | TRBV6-2/TRBV6-3 | TRBD2 | CASSPPGRSTDTQYF | TGTGCCAGCAGTCCTCCCGGGAGGTCCACAGATACGCAGTATTTT
many | TRBJ1-2 | TRBV27 | - | CASRHTVLPMPGNYGYTF | TGTGCCAGCAGGCACACAGTCCTCCCTATGCCAGGGAACTATGGCTACACCTTC
many | TRBJ2-2 | TRBV11-1 | - | CASSFRKGTTGELFF | TGTGCCAGCAGCTTCAGAAAGGGGACCACCGGGGAGCTGTTTTTT
few | TRBJ1-2 | TRBV12-3/TRBV12-4 | TRBD1 | CASSRTGGIRGYTF | TGTGCCAGCAGTCGGACAGGGGGAATAAGAGGCTACACCTTC
few | TRBJ2-1 | TRBV3-1 | TRBD2 | CASSQVVQRGHNEQFF | TGTGCCAGCAGCCAAGTAGTACAGCGGGGCCACAATGAGCAGTTCTTC
few | TRBJ2-3 | TRBV7-2 | - | CASSLDGATDTQYF | TGTGCCAGCAGCTTAGACGGGGCAACAGATACGCAGTATTTT
few | TRBJ2-2 | TRBV7-2 | TRBD2 | CASGAGGRGTGELFF | TGTGCCAGCGGAGCGGGGGGTCGGGGCACCGGGGAGCTGTTTTTT
many | TRBJ2-2 | TRBV29-1 | - | CSVDKLGTGELFF | TGCAGCGTTGACAAATTAGGAACCGGGGAGCTGTTTTTT
- | TRBJ2-2 | TRBV6-6 | TRBD1 | CASSYWTGYDGELFF | TGTGCCAGCAGTTACTGGACAGGGTATGACGGGGAGCTGTTTTTT
many | TRBJ1-3 | TRBV6-6 | - | CASSSSSSGNTIYF | TGTGCCAGCAGTTCGTCCAGCTCTGGAAACACCATATATTTT
few | TRBJ2-7 | TRBV5-6 | - | CASSALASEQYF | TGTGCCAGCAGCGCCCTAGCGTCCGAGCAGTACTTC
- | TRBJ1-5 | TRBV5-5 | - | CASSLRGRDSNQPQHF | TGTGCCAGCAGCTTGCGAGGGAGGGATAGCAATCAGCCCCAGCATTTT
- | TRBJ1-2 | TRBV12-3/TRBV12-4 | TRBD1 | CASRKTGLEGYTF | TGTGCCAGCAGAAAGACAGGGCTGGAAGGCTACACCTTC
- | TRBJ1-1 | TRBV7-9 | - | CASTQDTEAFF | TGTGCCAGCACCCAGGACACTGAAGCTTTCTTT
few | TRBJ2-2 | TRBV10-3 | TRBD1 | CAISEQGGLNTGELFF | TGTGCCATCAGTGAACAGGGGGGACTGAACACCGGGGAGCTGTTTTTT
- | TRBJ1-3 | TRBV20-1 | TRBD1 | CSAPGQGASGNTIYF | TGCAGTGCTCCCGGACAGGGGGCTTCTGGAAACACCATATATTTT
few | TRBJ1-2 | TRBV12-3/TRBV12-4 | - | CATADFGYTF | TGTGCCACCGCGGACTTTGGCTACACCTTC
few | TRBJ2-3 | TRBV11-1 | TRBD2 | CASSHRTSGGADTQYF | TGTGCCAGCAGCCATAGGACTAGCGGGGGTGCAGATACGCAGTATTTT
- | TRBJ2-3 | TRBV11-2 | - | CASSNGHQEYF | TGTGCCAGCAGCAACGGACATCAGGAGTATTTT
few | TRBJ1-1 | TRBV6-5 | TRBD1 | CASSYLGTGGTEAFF | TGTGCCAGCAGTTACCTGGGGACAGGAGGCACTGAAGCTTTCTTT
- | TRBJ2-2 | TRBV6-1 | TRBD2 | CASNLPSGDTGELFF | TGTGCCAGCAACCTCCCTAGCGGTGATACCGGGGAGCTGTTTTTT
- | TRBJ2-3 | TRBV3-1 | - | CASSYMTDTQYF | TGTGCCAGCAGCTATATGACAGATACGCAGTATTTT
many | TRBJ1-4 | TRBV7-9 | - | CASSLQTGQNEKLFF | TGTGCCAGCAGCTTACAGACAGGACAGAATGAAAAACTGTTTTTT
few | TRBJ2-1 | TRBV10-3 | - | CAISESIGNEQFF | TGTGCCATCAGTGAGTCGATTGGAAATGAGCAGTTCTTC
many | TRBJ2-7 | TRBV3-1 | - | CASSHGSGLSYEQYF | TGTGCCAGCAGCCACGGGTCAGGGCTGTCCTACGAGCAGTACTTC
- | TRBJ2-2 | TRBV12-3/TRBV12-4 | TRBD1 | CASSYPPGQYTGELFF | TGTGCCAGCAGTTACCCTCCGGGACAGTACACCGGGGAGCTGTTTTTT
few | TRBJ2-2 | TRBV29-1 | - | CSVVGTDPAGELFF | TGCAGCGTTGTAGGGACTGACCCGGCGGGGGAGCTGTTTTTT
few | TRBJ1-3 | TRBV7-9 | - | CASSLPGRGNTIYF | TGTGCCAGCAGCTTACCAGGGAGAGGAAACACCATATATTTT
few | TRBJ1-5 | TRBV6-5 | TRBD1 | CASSSYTGQVGDQPQHF | TGTGCCAGCAGTTCGTATACCGGACAGGTCGGCGATCAGCCCCAGCATTTT
few | TRBJ2-2 | TRBV20-1 | TRBD2 | CSARTPRLADGELFF | TGCAGTGCTAGAACTCCGCGACTAGCTGACGGGGAGCTGTTTTTT
few | TRBJ1-1 | TRBV29-1 | - | CSVEEGPEAFF | TGCAGCGTTGAAGAGGGCCCTGAAGCTTTCTTT
few | TRBJ2-7 | TRBV20-1 | - | CSARWKSSYEQYF | TGCAGTGCTAGGTGGAAGAGCTCCTACGAGCAGTACTTC
few | TRBJ1-4 | TRBV7-2 | - | CASSVRGGEKLFF | TGTGCCAGCAGCGTCAGGGGTGGTGAAAAACTGTTTTTT
few | TRBJ2-3 | TRBV20-1 | TRBD2 | CSARDEAGVVDTQYF | TGCAGTGCTAGAGATGAGGCGGGGGTTGTAGATACGCAGTATTTT
many | TRBJ1-1 | TRBV7-9 | - | CASSAGGEAFF | TGTGCCAGCAGCGCGGGGGGTGAAGCTTTCTTT
few | TRBJ2-1 | TRBV6-5 | - | CASSTDREQFF | TGTGCCAGCAGTACAGACAGAGAGCAGTTCTTC
few | TRBJ2-1 | TRBV3-1 | TRBD2 | CASSLRRGSNEQFF | TGTGCCAGCAGCCTAAGGCGGGGGTCGAATGAGCAGTTCTTC
- | TRBJ2-5 | TRBV9 | TRBD1 | CASSATGQGPFETQYF | TGTGCCAGCAGCGCCACTGGACAGGGTCCGTTCGAGACCCAGTACTTC
many | TRBJ2-1 | TRBV2 | TRBD1 | CASTGWDRVYNEQFF | TGTGCCAGCACGGGGTGGGACAGGGTCTACAATGAGCAGTTCTTC
many | TRBJ2-5 | TRBV4-2 | - | CASSQTPLRKETQYF | TGTGCCAGCAGCCAAACCCCCTTACGTAAAGAGACCCAGTACTTC
- | TRBJ1-6 | TRBV7-2 | TRBD1 | CASSLVGTGAPLSSYNSPLHF | TGTGCCAGCAGCTTAGTGGGGACAGGGGCCCCCTTAAGCTCCTATAATTCACCCCTCCACTTT
few | TRBJ1-5 | TRBV5-1 | - | CASSIGNSNQPQHF | TGCGCCAGCAGCATAGGGAATAGCAATCAGCCCCAGCATTTT
many | TRBJ1-2 | TRBV20-1 | - | CSADTGLRLYGYTF | TGCAGTGCGGACACAGGGCTCCGACTTTATGGCTACACCTTC
- | TRBJ1-3 | TRBV12-3/TRBV12-4 | - | CASRGGLVSPGNTIYF | TGTGCCAGCAGAGGGGGGTTGGTAAGCCCTGGAAACACCATATATTTT
- | TRBJ1-5 | TRBV9 | - | CASSVGTAHNQPQHF | TGTGCCAGCAGCGTAGGGACAGCCCACAATCAGCCCCAGCATTTT
few | TRBJ1-2 | TRBV4-3 | - | CASSQDDPGTRGYGYTF | TGCGCCAGCAGCCAAGATGATCCGGGGACGAGGGGATATGGCTACACCTTC
- | TRBJ1-5 | TRBV12-3/TRBV12-4 | - | CASSLAGVRIQPQHF | TGTGCCAGCAGTTTAGCAGGGGTTAGGATTCAGCCCCAGCATTTT
few | TRBJ2-1 | TRBV20-1 | - | CSAVLVGRYNEQFF | TGCAGTGCTGTTCTAGTTGGGCGTTACAATGAGCAGTTCTTC
few | TRBJ1-5 | TRBV4-1 | TRBD1 | CASSQEGQGAEGSNQPQHF | TGCGCCAGCAGCCAAGAGGGACAGGGGGCCGAAGGGTCCAATCAGCCCCAGCATTTT
many | TRBJ1-1 | TRBV15 | - | CATSRDKGRTEAFF | TGTGCCACCAGCAGAGATAAGGGTAGGACTGAAGCTTTCTTT
few | TRBJ2-1 | TRBV7-9 | - | CASSTREGQYNEQFF | TGTGCCAGCAGCACCCGAGAGGGGCAGTACAATGAGCAGTTCTTC
few | TRBJ1-2 | TRBV20-1 | - | CSASSNRGRYGYTF | TGCAGTGCTAGCAGCAACCGGGGACGCTATGGCTACACCTTC
few | TRBJ1-1 | TRBV20-1 | - | CSARARVGPEAFF | TGCAGTGCTAGAGCCAGGGTAGGACCAGAAGCTTTCTTT
- | TRBJ1-1 | TRBV7-9 | TRBD1 | CASSRQGMGTEAFF | TGTGCCAGCAGTCGACAGGGAATGGGGACTGAAGCTTTCTTT
- | TRBJ2-3 | TRBV11-1 | - | CASGAGGPDTQYF | TGTGCCAGCGGGGCAGGGGGGCCAGATACGCAGTATTTT